The 21 T cell receptor beta chains below come from one sample, sequenced in a study of response to subunit inactivated influenza vaccine. TCRdb fed the RT-PCR reads into MiXCR, producing one record per CDR3 protein. This sample yields roughly 700,000 distinct CDR3 sequences, of which roughly 14% are seen a single time; approximately 7% belongs to the top ten. The sequencing here drew on PBMCs from blood, taken approximately 15 days before vaccination. Receptors were obtained from a middle-aged man who received an inactivated influenza vaccine.

The sample holds a few counts of this clonotype. The chain has TRBV12-3 or TRBV12-4 and TRBJ2-4; 7 positions match TRBD1. The length of the CDR3 is 14 residues. V shed 5 bases and J 4 bases; nucleotides not matched to a gene: 5. The CDR3: CASSAGTVKNIQYF. CDR3 bases: TGTGCCAGCAGTGCCGGGACAGTAAAAAACATTCAGTACTTC.

The chain combines TRBV15 with TRBJ2-5, with D possibly being TRBD1 or TRBD2 (5 bases each). The V end was cut by 0 bases, the J end by 3 bases, with 11 bases between. The germline V gene encodes CDR1 LNHNV and CDR2 YYDKDF (reference sequence). The CDR3 has 15 residues. CDR3 amino acids: CATSRERGTEETQYF. For the CDR3, the DNA is TGTGCCACCAGCAGAGAGAGGGGCACAGAAGAGACCCAGTACTTC.

Here the CDR3 DNA reads TGTGCCAGCAGCCCATCTAGCGGGAAGTACGAGCAGTACTTC. It encodes CASSPSSGKYEQYF. The chain has TRBV7-8 and TRBJ2-7; TRBD2 aligns across 9 bases. CDR3 size: 14 residues. J lost 4 bases, V lost 5 bases, and 6 bases had no gene match. Germline V CDR1 and CDR2: SGHVS, FQNEAQ.

This clonotype was detected only a few times. This chain uses TRBV4-2 with TRBJ2-2; 9 bases match TRBD2. After removal of 2 bases from V and 7 bases from J, the junction contained 8 bases not matched to a gene. Germline-derived CDR1 and CDR2 are LGHNA and YNFKEQ. The length of the CDR3 is 16 residues. The CDR3 sequence is CASSQRRAGGYGELFF. CDR3 sequence (DNA): TGTGCCAGCAGCCAAAGAAGAGCGGGGGGATACGGGGAGCTGTTTTTT.

The chain uses TRBV7-9 and TRBJ1-2; D is unresolved. CDR3 length equals 14 residues. With 3 bases removed from V and 4 bases from J, the gap between germline ends came to 12 bases. The germline V gene has CDR1 SEHNR and CDR2 FQNEAQ (reference sequence). CDR3: CASSLGLSPYGYTF. In DNA, the CDR3 is TGTGCCAGCAGCTTGGGGTTATCACCCTATGGCTACACCTTC.

This clonotype showed up just a few times. The gene calls are TRBV4-1 and TRBJ1-6; 7 bases map to TRBD1. The J segment lost 2 bases and the V segment lost 0 bases, leaving 4 bases of the junction unmatched. The V gene's germline CDR1 is MGHRA and CDR2 YSYEKL. This CDR3 has 17 residues. CDR3 loop: CASSQEGQQTYNSPLHF. The DNA for the CDR3 is TGCGCCAGCAGCCAAGAGGGACAGCAAACCTATAATTCACCCCTCCACTTT.

The table lists this clonotype with a few counts. This chain uses TRBV7-6 with TRBJ2-2, with TRBD2 identical over 10 bases. The V and J ends lost 2 bases and 5 bases, in that order; junction bases with no gene match: 11. Germline V lookup: CDR1 SGHVS, CDR2 FNYEAQ. This CDR3 spans 18 amino acids. The DNA for the CDR3 is TGTGCCAGCAGCTTAATATCGGGACTAGCGAAAGTTACCGGGGAGCTGTTTTTT. This codes for CASSLISGLAKVTGELFF. Supplemented by reference TRBV7-6 and TRBJ2-2, the full variable domain reads GAGVSQSPRYKVTKRGQDVALRCDPISGHVSLYWYRQALGQGPEFLTYFNYEAQQDKSGLPNDRFSAERPEGSISTLTIQRTEQRDSAMYRCASSLISGLAKVTGELFFGEGSRLTVL.

This clonotype was found a few times. The gene calls are TRBV4-2 and TRBJ2-2; no reliable D call. There are 15 residues in the CDR3. Looked up from germline, CDR1 is LGHNA and CDR2 is YNFKEQ. With 0 bases removed from V and 2 bases from J, the gap between germline ends came to 7 bases. This chain's CDR3 is CASSQDNTNTGELFF. The CDR3 DNA is TGTGCCAGCAGCCAAGATAACACTAACACCGGGGAGCTGTTTTTT.

This clonotype showed up just a few times. V is TRBV29-1 and J is TRBJ2-3, with D hard to call. The CDR3 has 11 residues. Deletions cut 4 bases from V and 5 bases from J, with 7 bases between. Per the germline V gene, CDR1 is SQVTM and CDR2 is ANQGSEA. DNA of the CDR3: TGCAGCGTTGTGTCGGGAGATACGCAGTATTTT. It encodes CSVVSGDTQYF.

This clonotype appeared once. V gene TRBV20-1 combines with J gene TRBJ2-1; no definite D call. V shed 6 bases and J shed 6 bases, with 18 bases lying between them. The CDR3 has 14 amino acids. Germline V lookup: CDR1 DFQATT, CDR2 SNEGSKA (reference sequence). The CDR3 here is CSAQISRSPNEQFF. Written as DNA, the CDR3 is TGCAGTGCACAAATAAGCCGGAGCCCCAATGAGCAGTTCTTC.

The rearrangement links TRBV5-1 to TRBJ2-6; D is unclear. V was pared by 3 bases and J by 0 bases, with 10 bases between. CDR3 size: 16 residues. CDR1 SGHRS and CDR2 YFSETQ come from the germline V gene. The CDR3 bases are TGCGCCAGCAGCTCCCTACATAACTCTGGGGCCAACGTCCTGACTTTC. Its translation: CASSSLHNSGANVLTF. Together with reference TRBV5-1 and TRBJ2-6, the CDR3 gives the full variable domain: KAGVTQTPRYLIKTRGQQVTLSCSPISGHRSVSWYQQTPGQGLQFLFEYFSETQRNKGNFPGRFSGRQFSNSRSEMNVSTLELGDSALYLCASSSLHNSGANVLTFGAGSRLTVL.

The table lists this clonotype with many counts. The junction departs from germline at one end; a sequencing error may be responsible. The CDR3 spells CASSFAGKVLF. The DNA of the CDR3 is TGTGCCAGCAGTTTCGCCGGAAAAGTTCTCTTC. This chain joins TRBV12-3 or TRBV12-4 and TRBJ2-7; no reliable D call. The CDR3 has 11 amino acids.

Of note for this clonotype: Its ends do not fully match the called genes, so a read error is possible. The chain employs TRBV28 and TRBJ1-5, with D hard to call. Germline assignment: CDR1 MDHEN and CDR2 SYDVKM. CDR3 size: 16 residues. The CDR3 reads CASSLLGFRANKPQHF. The CDR3 DNA reads TGTGCCAGCAGTTTACTGGGGTTTAGGGCCAATAAGCCCCAGCATTTT. The whole variable domain, filled in from reference TRBV28 and TRBJ1-5, reads DVKVTQSSRYLVKRTGEKVFLECVQDMDHENMFWYRQDPGLGLRLIYFSYDVKMKEKGDIPEGYSVSREKKERFSLILESASTNQTSMYLCASSLLGFRANKPQHFGDGTRLSIL.

This rearrangement joins TRBV7-2 to TRBJ2-7; unclear D gene. V was shortened by 6 bases and J by 0 bases, with 15 bases between the two germline ends. This CDR3 is 15 amino acids long. The germline V gene has CDR1 SGHTA and CDR2 FQGNSA. The CDR3 DNA reads TGTGCCAGCAGGATGGGTTGGCAGAACTCCTACGAGCAGTACTTC. This gives the protein CASRMGWQNSYEQYF. The entire variable domain, with the rest obtained from reference TRBV7-2 and TRBJ2-7, is as follows: GAGVSQSPSNKVTEKGKDVELRCDPISGHTALYWYRQSLGQGLEFLIYFQGNSAPDKSGLPSDRFSAERTGGSVSTLTIQRTQQEDSAVYLCASRMGWQNSYEQYFGPGTRLTVT.

In its sample, this clonotype was seen a few times. This chain joins TRBV12-3 or TRBV12-4 and TRBJ2-1, with 11 bases lining up with TRBD2. V was pared by 3 bases and J by 4 bases, with 8 bases of the junction left unmatched. This CDR3 is 17 amino acids long. For the CDR3, the DNA is TGTGCCAGCAGTTTTGATAGCGGGGGGGCCGGGTACAATGAGCAGTTCTTC. Its translation is CASSFDSGGAGYNEQFF.

This clonotype turned up a few times. The chain combines TRBV29-1 with TRBJ2-1, with D perhaps given as TRBD1 or TRBD2 (5 bases each). This CDR3 is 16 amino acids long. The V and J ends lost 1 base and 4 bases respectively, with 17 bases between them. Germline CDR1 is SQVTM and CDR2 is ANQGSEA. The CDR3 nucleotides are TGCAGCGTTGAAGGGGGCCCCGGGGAAGTATACAATGAGCAGTTCTTC. It translates to CSVEGGPGEVYNEQFF.

V and J are TRBV20-1 and TRBJ2-1, with a possible D match to TRBD2 (7 bases). The germline V and J ends were trimmed by 0 bases and 6 bases, with 15 bases remaining between them. The CDR3 totals 15 residues. Germline V gene lookup returns CDR1 DFQATT and CDR2 SNEGSKA (reference sequence). CDR3 sequence (DNA): TGCAGTGCTAGAGATCCGGGGGGCCATATCAATGAGCAGTTCTTC. Protein sequence: CSARDPGGHINEQFF.

The rearrangement links TRBV20-1 to TRBJ2-3, with TRBD2 identical over 11 bases. The CDR3 is 15 residues long. V gave up 3 bases and J gave up 5 bases; unmatched junction bases: 7. Germline V lookup: CDR1 DFQATT, CDR2 SNEGSKA (reference sequence). The CDR3 nucleotides read TGCAGTGCTAGGGCTAGCGGGAGGCTGTTAGATACGCAGTATTTT. Translation gives CSARASGRLLDTQYF.

This chain uses TRBV21-1 with TRBJ2-7; TRBD1 was called by the table and not checked on the DNA. TRBV21-1 is recorded as a pseudogene. CDR3 length: 18 residues. CDR3 bases: TGTGCCAGCAGCAAAGGTCTTTTTCGAGACAGGGGGTTCGACGAGCAGTACTTC. Encoded protein: CASSKGLFRDRGFDEQYF.

The chain combines TRBV6-1 with TRBJ2-2; 8 positions match TRBD2. The junction had 5 bases not matched to a gene; V was cut back by 7 bases and J by 4 bases. CDR3 length equals 14 residues. Germline values: CDR1 MNHNS, CDR2 SASEGT. As DNA, the CDR3 is TGTGCCAGCACCCGGGGGGGCGGCACCGGGGAGCTGTTTTTT. Translated: CASTRGGGTGELFF.

This clonotype was found many times. This chain connects TRBV4-1 to TRBJ1-6; D not certain. Germline V gene sequence: CDR1 MGHRA, CDR2 YSYEKL. V was shortened by 1 base and J by 6 bases, with 7 bases between the two germline ends. The CDR3 is 14 residues long. CDR3 coding DNA: TGCGCCAGCAGCCAAGTCGGTTTTAATTCACCCCTCCACTTT. Translated: CASSQVGFNSPLHF.